Listed below are T cell receptor beta chains from one sample, sequenced in a study of shared clonotypes between healthy human individuals. The repertoire was sequenced with immunoSEQ multiplex PCR; TCRdb's copy has only in-frame clones and lacks some. The repertoire holds about 2.4 million clones, with 93% as singletons. Sequencing used naive CD4+ T cells from PBMCs. The receptor source for this set is a man younger than 35 in good health. Some clones in this sample may be carry-over from other donors' samples. Each CDR3 is given with its conserved first and last residue. A D gene is named only where the DNA matches it firmly. Some rows have no size entry. The others give once, few or many, or a class for an expanded clone.

TRBV18	TRBJ2-3	NA	TRBD2	TGTGCCAGCTCATTGACTAGCGGGGGCACAGATACGCAGTATTTT	CASSLTSGGTDTQYF
TRBV27	TRBJ2-3	NA	NA	TGTGCCAGCAGTCCAACAGGGAGGAGGGATACGCAGTATTTT	CASSPTGRRDTQYF
TRBV5-1	TRBJ2-3	once	TRBD2	TGCGCCAGCAGCGCACGACTAGCGGGAGCCATAGATACGCAGTATTTT	CASSARLAGAIDTQYF
TRBV2	TRBJ2-5	NA	NA	TGTGCCAGCTACCCCCAGGCTTCGGAGACCCAGTACTTC	CASYPQASETQYF
TRBV6-6	TRBJ2-5	NA	NA	TGTGCCAGCAGTTCCGGGACGGGTGTTACGCAGCAGTACTTC	CASSSGTGVTQQYF
TRBV6-5	TRBJ2-1	NA	TRBD2	TGTGCCAGCAGTTACTCGTACGGGAGGGCCACCGGTGAGCAGTTCTTC	CASSYSYGRATGEQFF
TRBV28	TRBJ2-1	NA	TRBD2	TGTGCCAGCAGGCGGACTAGCGGCGCGATTGGGGGGTTCTTC	CASRRTSGAIGGFF
TRBV18	TRBJ2-1	NA	TRBD1	TGTGCCAGCTCTCCCCAGACAGGGTCCTACAATGAGCAGTTCTTC	CASSPQTGSYNEQFF
TRBV11-1	TRBJ1-1	once	TRBD1	TGTGCCAGCAGCTGGGGACAGTCGGCTTTCTTT	CASSWGQSAFF
TRBV7-2	TRBJ1-1	NA	NA	TGTGCCAGCAGCTTAACGAGACAGAGCACTGAAGCTTTCTTT	CASSLTRQSTEAFF
TRBV5-1	TRBJ2-1	NA	NA	TGCGCCAGCAGCTTGGGTCGGCGGGATGAGCAGTTCTTC	CASSLGRRDEQFF
TRBV5-4	TRBJ2-3	NA	TRBD2	TGTGCCAGCAGCCCCCAAGCGGGAGCAGTGCCAGATACGCAGTATTTT	CASSPQAGAVPDTQYF
TRBV9	TRBJ2-1	once	NA	TGTGCCAGCAGCGTAGTAGGAACAGACGGGGGCAGGGAGCAGTTCTTC	CASSVVGTDGGREQFF
TRBV9	TRBJ2-1	once	TRBD1	TGTGCCAGCAGCGACGGGACAGGGTGGTCCTACAATGAGCAGTTCTTC	CASSDGTGWSYNEQFF
TRBV5-4	TRBJ2-7	NA	NA	TGTGCCAGCAGCCGGGACCTAAGTTACGAGCAGTACTTC	CASSRDLSYEQYF
TRBV30	TRBJ2-7	NA	NA	TGTGCCTGGAGTAACAGGGAAAAAGAGCAGTACTTC	CAWSNREKEQYF
TRBV5-1	TRBJ2-2	NA	NA	TGCGCCAGCAGCTTGGTCGTGGGACTTAACACCGGGGAGCTGTTTTTT	CASSLVVGLNTGELFF
TRBV6-6	TRBJ2-7	once	NA	TGTGCCAGCAGTCCTGACGGTAACTACGAGCAGTACTTC	CASSPDGNYEQYF
TRBV6-1	TRBJ2-3	NA	TRBD2	TGTGCCAGCAGTAGTTCGCGGGGGGGAATGGATACGCAGTATTTT	CASSSSRGGMDTQYF
TRBV7-2	TRBJ2-7	NA	NA	TGTGCCAGCAGCTTATTGTCGGGCGGCTCCTACGAGCAGTACTTC	CASSLLSGGSYEQYF
TRBV29-1	TRBJ2-1	NA	NA	TGCAGCGTCGGAACATCCGCAAACTACAATGAGCAGTTCTTC	CSVGTSANYNEQFF
TRBV4-1	TRBJ1-6	NA	TRBD1	TGCGCCAGCAGCCAACCGACAGGGGGCTATAATTCACCCCTCCACTTT	CASSQPTGGYNSPLHF
TRBV12-5	TRBJ2-3	NA	NA	TGTGCTTCCAGCGCAGATACGCAGTATTTT	CASSADTQYF
TRBV6-5	TRBJ2-2	NA	NA	TGTGCCAGCAGAACCTCCCGGGAGCTGTTTTTT	CASRTSRELFF
TRBV7-2	TRBJ1-4	NA	NA	TGTGCCCGGCCCACTATTAATGAAAAACTGTTTTTT	CARPTINEKLFF
TRBV19	TRBJ2-1	NA	TRBD1	TGTGCCAGTAGTATCGACAGGGGGTACAATGAGCAGTTCTTC	CASSIDRGYNEQFF
TRBV7-6	TRBJ1-5	NA	NA	TGTGCCAGCAGCTTAGCAGATGATCAGCCCCAGCATTTT	CASSLADDQPQHF
TRBV29-1	TRBJ2-5	NA	NA	TGCAGCGTTGGTCTCTTAGCAAGAGAGACCCAGTACTTC	CSVGLLARETQYF
TRBV6-1	TRBJ1-6	NA	TRBD1	TGTGCCAGCATAGTGACAGGGCGGGATTCACCCCTCCACTTT	CASIVTGRDSPLHF
TRBV9	TRBJ1-2	NA	NA	TGTGCCAGCAGCAGACGACATGAAGGGCGGGGCTACACCTTC	CASSRRHEGRGYTF
TRBV7-9	TRBJ2-1	NA	TRBD2	TGTGCCAGCAGCTCAAGCGGGAGGGCCTCCTACAATGAGCAGTTCTTC	CASSSSGRASYNEQFF
TRBV30	TRBJ2-6	NA	TRBD1	TGTGCCTGGAGTATACAATGGTACAGGGGGCAATCTGGGGCCAACGTCCTGACTTTC	CAWSIQWYRGQSGANVLTF
TRBV5-1	TRBJ2-3	NA	NA	TGCGCCAGCAGCTTCCTACCTAGCACAGATACGCAGTATTTT	CASSFLPSTDTQYF
TRBV5-1	TRBJ1-2	NA	NA	TGCGCCAGCAGCTTGGTAACCGGGACATTTAGCACGAATGGCTACACCTTC	CASSLVTGTFSTNGYTF
TRBV7-8	TRBJ2-3	once	TRBD2	TGTGCCAGCAGCCCCAGCGGGAGCGTGACTGATACGCAGTATTTT	CASSPSGSVTDTQYF
TRBV20-1	TRBJ1-2	NA	NA	TGCAGTGCTAGAGATGCACGTCACTACACCTTC	CSARDARHYTF
TRBV28	TRBJ2-4	NA	NA	TGTGCCAGCAGCGCCCCTCCGGTCAAAAACATTCAGTACTTC	CASSAPPVKNIQYF
TRBV7-3	TRBJ2-3	NA	NA	TGTGCCAGCAGCTTAAGCGGCGGGAGCACAGATACGCAGTATTTT	CASSLSGGSTDTQYF
TRBV18	TRBJ1-5	NA	NA	TGTGCCAGCTCAGCGACAGATAGCAATCAGCCCCAGCATTTT	CASSATDSNQPQHF
TRBV19	TRBJ1-5	NA	NA	TGTGCCAGTAGTATTAGGGCAGGGGATCAGCCCCAGCATTTT	CASSIRAGDQPQHF
TRBV6-1	TRBJ2-7	NA	NA	TGTGCCAGCCACCTATGGGCCTACGAGCAGTACTTC	CASHLWAYEQYF
TRBV11-2	TRBJ2-7	NA	TRBD1	TGTGCCAGCAGCTTAGGACCGGGACAGGGGATGTACGAGCAGTACTTC	CASSLGPGQGMYEQYF
TRBV28	TRBJ2-5	NA	TRBD2	TGTGCCAGCAGTTCCTACCGGCTGACCGGGACGGCGGGGGTGGAGACCCAGTACTTC	CASSSYRLTGTAGVETQYF
TRBV7-2	TRBJ2-3	NA	TRBD2	TGTGCCAGCAGCGGGCGAGCTAGCGGCCGCACAGATACGCAGTATTTT	CASSGRASGRTDTQYF
TRBV19	TRBJ1-1	once	NA	TGTGCCAGTAGTATAGGGGCCGGGACACCTCAAGCTTTCTTT	CASSIGAGTPQAFF
TRBV2	TRBJ2-2	NA	NA	TGTGCCAGCAGTGAGACCAGGGACACCGGGGAGCTGTTTTTT	CASSETRDTGELFF
TRBV2	TRBJ2-3	NA	NA	TGTGCCAGCAGTGCCACCAGGGGAGTAACAGATACGCAGTATTTT	CASSATRGVTDTQYF
TRBV5-2	TRBJ2-7	NA	NA	TGTGCCAGCAGCCAACAGGCCAGCTCCTACGAGCAGTACTTC	CASSQQASSYEQYF
TRBV5-1	TRBJ2-3	NA	NA	TGCGCCAGCAGCTTGGCCGGCGGGTACCGTTTAGATACGCAGTATTTT	CASSLAGGYRLDTQYF
TRBV28	TRBJ2-2	NA	NA	TGTGCCAGCAGTTTAACCCGACATAGGGACACCGGGGAGCTGTTTTTT	CASSLTRHRDTGELFF
TRBV28	TRBJ2-7	NA	TRBD1	TGTGCCAGCAGCCAGGTCGGGACAGGGGTTTACGAGCAGTACTTC	CASSQVGTGVYEQYF
TRBV11-2	TRBJ1-3	NA	TRBD1	TGTGCCAGCAGCTTAGATAGGGGGACAGCCTCTGGAAACACCATATATTTT	CASSLDRGTASGNTIYF